Below are 14 T cell receptor beta chains sequenced from a single sample in a study of identical twins. TCRdb ran MiXCR on the 5' RACE reads and lists one entry per CDR3 protein. The repertoire has 400,000 to 500,000 distinct CDR3 sequences, under 20% of them found once; the top ten carry approximately 12%. What was sequenced was naive T cells sorted from blood. Every receptor here comes from a man aged 50 or older in good health.

This clonotype was seen many times. V and J are TRBV20-1 and TRBJ2-7, with D perhaps matching TRBD2 (7 bases). V dropped 3 bases and J dropped 6 bases, with 27 bases sitting between them. The CDR3 length is 17 residues. The V gene's germline CDR1 is DFQATT and CDR2 SNEGSKA (reference sequence). CDR3 coding DNA: TGCAGTGCTAGTCCGCCGTCCAAGGGGGGGCAATACTCCGAGCAGTACTTC. It yields the protein CSASPPSKGGQYSEQYF.

The chain couples TRBV7-6 to TRBJ2-3, with 13 bases identical to TRBD2. This CDR3 has 16 amino acids. The trim removed 5 bases at V and 2 bases at J, leaving 4 bases unmatched. From germline, CDR1 is SGHVS and CDR2 FNYEAQ. The DNA of the CDR3 is TGTGCCAGCAGCCCCGGACTAGCGGGGGACACAGATACGCAGTATTTT. Amino acids: CASSPGLAGDTDTQYF.

In this sample, this clonotype turned up a few times. The J gene is TRBJ2-5, the V gene TRBV7-9; 9 nucleotides agree with TRBD2. Germline V gives CDR1 SEHNR, CDR2 FQNEAQ (reference sequence). The length of the CDR3 is 16 residues. The trim removed 5 bases at V and 7 bases at J, leaving 14 bases unmatched. The CDR3 nucleotides are TGTGCCAGCAGCCCGACGGGACTAGCTTCGACGGGGACCCAGTACTTC. Translated: CASSPTGLASTGTQYF.

The chain employs TRBV6-5 and TRBJ1-5; D ambiguous. V gave up 5 bases and J gave up 1 base, with 15 bases separating them. CDR1 is MNHEY and CDR2 is SVGAGI in the germline V gene. The CDR3 has 16 residues. CDR3 in DNA: TGTGCCAGCAGTCTCCGAGTGACAACCAGCAATCAGCCCCAGCATTTT. It encodes CASSLRVTTSNQPQHF.

The chain uses TRBV4-3 and TRBJ2-7; TRBD2 matches 13 bases. The CDR3 runs 16 residues. The junction had 5 bases not matched to a gene; V was cut back by 0 bases and J by 6 bases. Germline V CDR1 and CDR2: LGHNA, YSLEER. The CDR3 nucleotides are TGCGCCAGCAGCCAAGAAACTAGCGGGAGGGGAGGCGAGCAGTACTTC. It translates to CASSQETSGRGGEQYF.

The chain has TRBV2 and TRBJ1-2; D is possibly TRBD1 (5 bases). The CDR3 is 12 amino acids. V lost 3 bases, J lost 7 bases, and 9 bases lay in between. Germline-derived CDR1 and CDR2 are SNHLY and FYNNEI. This CDR3 is CASSDEGSGYTF. Written as DNA, the CDR3 is TGTGCCAGCAGTGACGAGGGGTCTGGCTACACCTTC. Filled out from reference TRBV2 and TRBJ1-2, the complete variable domain reads EPEVTQTPSHQVTQMGQEVILRCVPISNHLYFYWYRQILGQKVEFLVSFYNNEISEKSEIFDDQFSVERPDGSNFTLKIRSTKLEDSAMYFCASSDEGSGYTFGSGTRLTVV.

This clonotype was picked up many times. J is TRBJ2-1 and V is TRBV3-1; tentative D call: TRBD2 (5 bases). The CDR3 has 16 residues. V gave up 4 bases and J gave up 1 base, with 14 bases separating them. The germline V gene has CDR1 LGHDT and CDR2 YNNKEL (reference sequence). As DNA, the CDR3 is TGTGCCAGCAGCCTCCTAAGGACTGATTCCTACAATGAGCAGTTCTTC. Translation gives CASSLLRTDSYNEQFF.

Remarks on this clonotype: One end of the junction fails to match germline, which may point to a read error. The chain combines TRBV7-2 with TRBJ2-1; 11 bases match TRBD2. Germline lookup yields CDR1 SGHTA and CDR2 FQGNSA. The CDR3 length is 16 residues. CDR3 sequence (DNA): TGTGCCTGCAGCTTAGGCGAACTAGCGGGGGCGGTCGAGCAGTTCTTC. Amino acid sequence: CACSLGELAGAVEQFF.

V usage is TRBV20-1 and J usage is TRBJ2-7; 8 bases fit TRBD1. Germline values: CDR1 DFQATT, CDR2 SNEGSKA (reference sequence). This CDR3 is 14 amino acids long. The V gene end was trimmed by 6 bases and the J gene end by 1 base; junction bases not matched to a gene: 8. CDR3 sequence: CSAPDRASSYEQYF. The CDR3 DNA follows: TGCAGTGCCCCGGACAGGGCCTCTTCCTACGAGCAGTACTTC.

This chain's CDR3 is CSAEPGHTDTQYF. CDR3 nucleotide sequence: TGCAGTGCCGAACCCGGACACACAGATACGCAGTATTTT. V gene TRBV20-1 combines with J gene TRBJ2-3; weak D call: TRBD1 (5 bases). Germline assignment: CDR1 DFQATT and CDR2 SNEGSKA (reference sequence). Trimming shortened V by 6 bases and J by 2 bases, and 12 bases separated the two germline ends. The CDR3 runs to 13 residues.

V and J are TRBV10-3 and TRBJ2-2, with 7 bases matching TRBD1. V lost 5 bases and J lost 3; bases outside the gene matches: 6. CDR1 ENHRY and CDR2 SYGVKD come from the germline V gene. The CDR3 has 15 amino acids. The DNA of the CDR3 is TGTGCCATCAGTACCGGGACAGAACACACCGGGGAGCTGTTTTTT. As protein: CAISTGTEHTGELFF.

Points on this clonotype: The final CDR3 position lacks the conserved phenylalanine or tryptophan, pointing to a likely read error. The rearrangement links TRBV6-2 or TRBV6-3 to TRBJ2-1, with 15 nucleotides matching TRBD2. This CDR3 spans 17 amino acids. The germline V gene encodes CDR1 MNHEY and CDR2 SVGEGT. The DNA for the CDR3 is TGTGTCAGCAGTTCAGGACTAGCGGGAGGGCCGCGAGATGAGCAGTTCCTC. This encodes CVSSSGLAGGPRDEQFL.

V usage is TRBV29-1 and J usage is TRBJ2-7; D perhaps matches TRBD2 (5 bases). This CDR3 region has 14 residues. Germline CDR1 SQVTM, CDR2 ANQGSEA. V dropped 6 bases and J dropped 4 bases, with 19 bases sitting between them. CDR3 loop: CSVTEGGGGYEQYF. The CDR3 coding sequence is TGCAGCGTCACTGAGGGCGGCGGCGGATACGAGCAGTACTTC.

Many counts were recorded for this clonotype. The J gene is TRBJ1-2, the V gene TRBV4-3, with 7 positions matching TRBD1. The V segment lost 4 bases and the J segment 6 bases; nucleotides outside the gene matches: 5. This CDR3 contains 13 residues. Germline V gives CDR1 LGHNA, CDR2 YSLEER. CDR3: CASSPRDRNGYTF. The CDR3 DNA is TGCGCCAGCAGCCCCCGGGACAGAAATGGCTACACCTTC.